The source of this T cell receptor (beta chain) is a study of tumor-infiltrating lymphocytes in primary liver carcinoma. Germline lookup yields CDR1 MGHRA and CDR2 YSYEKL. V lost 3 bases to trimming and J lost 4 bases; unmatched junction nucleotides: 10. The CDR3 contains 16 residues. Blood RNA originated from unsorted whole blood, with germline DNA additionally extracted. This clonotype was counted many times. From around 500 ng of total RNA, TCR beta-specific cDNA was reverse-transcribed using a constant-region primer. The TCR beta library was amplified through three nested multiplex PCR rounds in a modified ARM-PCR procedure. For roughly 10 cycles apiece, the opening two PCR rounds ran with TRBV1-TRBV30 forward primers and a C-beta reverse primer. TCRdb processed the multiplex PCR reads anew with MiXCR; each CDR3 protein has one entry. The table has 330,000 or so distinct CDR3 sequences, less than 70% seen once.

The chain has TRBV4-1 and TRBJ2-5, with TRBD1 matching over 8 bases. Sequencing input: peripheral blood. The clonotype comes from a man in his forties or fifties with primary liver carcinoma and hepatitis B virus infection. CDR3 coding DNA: TGCGCCAGCAGCCACGATCGGACAGGGCTTTCAGAGACCCAGTACTTC. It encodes CASSHDRTGLSETQYF.